This T cell receptor beta chain appears in the sequencing data of a study of T cell repertoires in cytomegalovirus infection. Study outcomes and limitations: The cumulative frequency of public TCR beta families identified carriers of CMV plus the relevant HLA. The ex vivo response was dominated by HLA-C-restricted CMV-specific TCR beta clonotypes.

Concerning this clonotype: The antigen is unknown.

The V gene's germline CDR1 is LGHNA and CDR2 YSLEER. The CDR3 spans 14 residues. V lost 4 bases and J 3 bases, leaving 12 bases between the germline ends. TCRdb re-called the reads with MiXCR, one entry per CDR3 protein. The table lists about 830,000 distinct CDR3 sequences, less than 35% of them singletons. The chain has TRBV4-3 and TRBJ1-2; the D is unclear. The sample in question was cultured CD8+ T cells from PBMCs, obtained from culture after CMV antigen stimulation. The source of this sequence is a human donor in good health (CMV status not recorded). Some clones in this sample may be carry-over from other donors' samples. The CDR3 sequence is CASSRKFGDYGYTF. CDR3 in DNA: TGCGCCAGCAGCCGGAAGTTCGGAGACTATGGCTACACCTTC.